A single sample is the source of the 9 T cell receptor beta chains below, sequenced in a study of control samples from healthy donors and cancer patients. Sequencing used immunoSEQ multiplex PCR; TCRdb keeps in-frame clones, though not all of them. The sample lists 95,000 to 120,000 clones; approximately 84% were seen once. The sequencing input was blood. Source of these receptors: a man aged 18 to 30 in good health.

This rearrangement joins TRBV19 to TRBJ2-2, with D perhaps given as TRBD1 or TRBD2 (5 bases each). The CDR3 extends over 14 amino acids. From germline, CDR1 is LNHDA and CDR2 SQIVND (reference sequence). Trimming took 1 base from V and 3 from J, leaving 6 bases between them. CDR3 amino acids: CASSIVGDTGELFF. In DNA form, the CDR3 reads TGTGCCAGTAGTATAGTGGGGGACACCGGGGAGCTGTTTTTT.

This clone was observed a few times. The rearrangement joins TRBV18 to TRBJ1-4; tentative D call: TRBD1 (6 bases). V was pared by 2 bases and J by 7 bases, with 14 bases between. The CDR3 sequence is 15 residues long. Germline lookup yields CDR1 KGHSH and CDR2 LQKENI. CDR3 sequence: CASSPGGGAGEKLFF. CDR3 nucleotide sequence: TGTGCCAGCTCACCAGGGGGCGGAGCAGGTGAAAAACTGTTTTTT.

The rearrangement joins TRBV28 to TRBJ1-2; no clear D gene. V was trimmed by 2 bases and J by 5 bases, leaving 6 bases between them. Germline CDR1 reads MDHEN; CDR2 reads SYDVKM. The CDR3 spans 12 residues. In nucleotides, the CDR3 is TGTGCCAGCAGTTTACCAGAATATGGCTACACCTTC. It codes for CASSLPEYGYTF.

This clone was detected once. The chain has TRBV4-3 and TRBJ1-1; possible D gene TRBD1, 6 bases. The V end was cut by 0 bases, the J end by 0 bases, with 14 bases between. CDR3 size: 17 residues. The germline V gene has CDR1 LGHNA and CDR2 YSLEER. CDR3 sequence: CASSQEAGGRMNTEAFF. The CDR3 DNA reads TGCGCCAGCAGCCAAGAAGCCGGGGGCAGGATGAACACTGAAGCTTTCTTT.

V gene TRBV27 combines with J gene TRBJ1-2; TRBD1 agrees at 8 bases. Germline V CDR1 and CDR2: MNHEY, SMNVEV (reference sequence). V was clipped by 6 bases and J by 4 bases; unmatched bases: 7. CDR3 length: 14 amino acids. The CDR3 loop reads CASSRGQVGYGYTF. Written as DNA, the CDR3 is TGTGCCAGCAGCCGGGGACAGGTGGGCTATGGCTACACCTTC.

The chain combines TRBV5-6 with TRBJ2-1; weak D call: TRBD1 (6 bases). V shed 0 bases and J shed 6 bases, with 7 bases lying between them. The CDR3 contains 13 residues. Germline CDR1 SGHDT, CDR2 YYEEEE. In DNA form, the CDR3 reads TGTGCCAGCAGCTTGGACAGGGCCAATGAGCAGTTCTTC. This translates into CASSLDRANEQFF.

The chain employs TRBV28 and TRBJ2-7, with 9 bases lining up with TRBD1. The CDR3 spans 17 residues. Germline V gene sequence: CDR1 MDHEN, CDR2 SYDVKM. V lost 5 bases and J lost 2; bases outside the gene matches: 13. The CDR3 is CASSDPAGQGRTYEQYF. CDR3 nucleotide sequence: TGTGCCAGCAGTGACCCGGCCGGACAGGGGAGGACCTACGAGCAGTACTTC. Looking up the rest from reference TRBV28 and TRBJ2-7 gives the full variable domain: DVKVTQSSRYLVKRTGEKVFLECVQDMDHENMFWYRQDPGLGLRLIYFSYDVKMKEKGDIPEGYSVSREKKERFSLILESASTNQTSMYLCASSDPAGQGRTYEQYFGPGTRLTVT.

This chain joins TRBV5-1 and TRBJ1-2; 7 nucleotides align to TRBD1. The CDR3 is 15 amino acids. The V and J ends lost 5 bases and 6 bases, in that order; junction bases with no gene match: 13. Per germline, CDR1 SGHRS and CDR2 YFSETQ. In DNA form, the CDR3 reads TGCGCCAGCAGACCCTCGACAGGGCCAATAGATGGCTACACCTTC. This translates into CASRPSTGPIDGYTF.

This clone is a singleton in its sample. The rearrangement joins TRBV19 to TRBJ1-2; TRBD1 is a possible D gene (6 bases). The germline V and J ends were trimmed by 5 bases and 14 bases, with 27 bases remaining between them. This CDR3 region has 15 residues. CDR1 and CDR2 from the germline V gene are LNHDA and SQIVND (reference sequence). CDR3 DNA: TGTGCCAGTAGTTTGAAGGACAGTGCTGTCTATGGAGAGACCTTC. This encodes CASSLKDSAVYGETF.